Described below is a single TCR beta chain sequence and its context. The data were obtained in a study of blood T cell repertoires in COVID-19. The CDR3 has 12 residues. Trimming removed 5 bases at V and 7 bases at J, with 11 bases between. Germline lookup yields CDR1 MDHEN and CDR2 SYDVKM. Clones were sequenced by immunoSEQ multiplex PCR, and TCRdb holds only the in-frame ones, with some missing. The sample holds about 200,000 clones, 80% to 90% seen once. Source material: PBMCs or T cells enriched from blood (not recorded which). The receptor comes from a woman aged 30 to 39 who had been exposed to COVID-19. The V gene is TRBV28, the J gene TRBJ1-2; D call uncertain. In DNA, the CDR3 is TGTGCCAGCAGTCCCCCCGGCGGTGGCTACACCTTC. Translating gives CASSPPGGGYTF.